This T cell receptor beta chain came from a study of shared clonotypes between healthy human individuals. Points from the study as a whole: Researchers found naive subsets generally carried larger estimated richness than memory subsets.

The study drew all its donors from Caucasian adults living in Nashville, Tennessee. The authors divided CD4+ cells into CD45RA+ naive and CD45RA-negative memory subsets. In the sorted-subset replicate PCRs, about 200 ng DNA, 25,000 to 30,000 T cell genomes, was used. Profiling relied on immunoSEQ multiplex PCR, and the TCRdb table lists in-frame clones only, not all of them. The sample shows about 2.4 million clones, 80% to 95% of them seen only once. With regard to this clone: Antigen specificity is unknown.

The germline gives CDR1 SGHKS, CDR2 YYEKEE (reference sequence). After removal of 7 bases from V and 5 bases from J, the junction contained 4 bases not matched to a gene. The CDR3 extends over 12 amino acids. The rearrangement joins TRBV5-5 to TRBJ1-2; 8 bases agree with TRBD1. This TCR came from a man younger than 30 in good health. Some clones in this sample may be carry-over from other donors' samples. The sample taken for sequencing was naive CD4+ T cells from PBMCs. As to subset: CD45RA+ positively selected. This CDR3 reads CASSRQGYGYTF. The DNA of the CDR3 is TGTGCCAGCTCGCGACAGGGGTATGGCTACACCTTC.